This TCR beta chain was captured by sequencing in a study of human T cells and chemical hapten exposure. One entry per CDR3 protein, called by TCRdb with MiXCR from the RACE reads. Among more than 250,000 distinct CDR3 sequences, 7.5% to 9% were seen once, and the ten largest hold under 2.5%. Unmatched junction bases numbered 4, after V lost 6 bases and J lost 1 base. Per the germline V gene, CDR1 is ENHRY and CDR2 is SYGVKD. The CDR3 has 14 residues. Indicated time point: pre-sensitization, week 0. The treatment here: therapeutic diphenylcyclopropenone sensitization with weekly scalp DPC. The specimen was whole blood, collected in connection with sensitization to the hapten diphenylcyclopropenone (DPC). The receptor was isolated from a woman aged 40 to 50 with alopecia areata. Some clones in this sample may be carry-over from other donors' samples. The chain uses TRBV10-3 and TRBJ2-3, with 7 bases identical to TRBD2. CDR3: CAIRRESGTDTQYF. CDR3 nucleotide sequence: TGTGCCATCAGGCGGGAGAGTGGCACAGATACGCAGTATTTT.